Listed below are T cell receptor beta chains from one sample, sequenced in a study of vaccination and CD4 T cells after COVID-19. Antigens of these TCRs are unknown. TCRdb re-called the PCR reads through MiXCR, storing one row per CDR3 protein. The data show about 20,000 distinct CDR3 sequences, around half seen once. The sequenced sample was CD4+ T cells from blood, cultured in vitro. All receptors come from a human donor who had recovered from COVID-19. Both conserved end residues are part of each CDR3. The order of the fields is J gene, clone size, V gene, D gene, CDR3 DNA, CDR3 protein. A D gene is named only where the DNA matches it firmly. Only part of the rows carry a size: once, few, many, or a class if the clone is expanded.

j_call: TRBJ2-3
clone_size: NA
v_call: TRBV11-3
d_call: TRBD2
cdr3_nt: TGTGCCAGCAGCTTGGCTGCGGGGGGGGCCCTCCGAGATACGCAGTATTTT
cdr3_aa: CASSLAAGGALRDTQYF

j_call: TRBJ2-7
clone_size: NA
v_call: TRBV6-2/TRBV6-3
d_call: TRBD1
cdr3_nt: TGTGCCAGCAGTACCGGGACAGGGTGGGTCGAGCAGTACTTC
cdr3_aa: CASSTGTGWVEQYF

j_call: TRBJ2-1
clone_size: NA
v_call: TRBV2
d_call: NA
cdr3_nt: TGTGCCACTCTTAATGGGGGTGAGCAGTTCTTC
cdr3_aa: CATLNGGEQFF

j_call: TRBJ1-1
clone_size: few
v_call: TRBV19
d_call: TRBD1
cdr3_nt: TGTGCCAGTAGAAGGTTAGGGACAGGTCCCATGAACACTGAAGCTTTCTTT
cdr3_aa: CASRRLGTGPMNTEAFF

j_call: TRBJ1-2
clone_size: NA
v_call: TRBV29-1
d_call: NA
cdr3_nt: TGCAGCGTTGAAGTAGGGCCAGGGAGGTATGGCTACACCTTC
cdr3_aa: CSVEVGPGRYGYTF

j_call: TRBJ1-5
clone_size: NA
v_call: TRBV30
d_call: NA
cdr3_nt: TGTGCCTGGAGTGCAGGGTTCGGTGGCAATCAGCCCCAGCATTTT
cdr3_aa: CAWSAGFGGNQPQHF

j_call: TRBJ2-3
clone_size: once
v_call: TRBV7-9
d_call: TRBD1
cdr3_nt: TGTGCCAGCAGCCCCGGACAGGGGCGCACAGATACGCAGTATTTT
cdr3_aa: CASSPGQGRTDTQYF

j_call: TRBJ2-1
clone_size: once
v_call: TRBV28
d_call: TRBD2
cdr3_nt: TGTGCCAGCAGTGGGGCGGGACTAGCGCATTCCTACAATGAGCAGTTCTTC
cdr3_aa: CASSGAGLAHSYNEQFF

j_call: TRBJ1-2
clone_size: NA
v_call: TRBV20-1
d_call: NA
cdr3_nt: TGCAGTGCTAGAGAAGGGGGGACCTATGGCTACACCTTC
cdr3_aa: CSAREGGTYGYTF

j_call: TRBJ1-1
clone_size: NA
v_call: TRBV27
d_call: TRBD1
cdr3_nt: TGTGCCAGCAGGTACTCGACAGGGGGTTCGACTGAAGCTTTCTTT
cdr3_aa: CASRYSTGGSTEAFF

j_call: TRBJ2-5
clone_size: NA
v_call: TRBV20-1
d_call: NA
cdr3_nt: TGCAGTGCTAGACCGAGAAGGGGGGGCCTGGAGACCCAGTACTTC
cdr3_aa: CSARPRRGGLETQYF

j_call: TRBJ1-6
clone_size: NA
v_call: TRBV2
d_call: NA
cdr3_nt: TGTGCCAGCTCCCTCCAGGACACTGATAATTCACCCCTCCACTTT
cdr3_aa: CASSLQDTDNSPLHF

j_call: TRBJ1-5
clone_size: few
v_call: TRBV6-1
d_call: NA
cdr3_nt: TGTGCCAGCAGTAGGACAGATTATAGCAATCAGCCCCAGCATTTT
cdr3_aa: CASSRTDYSNQPQHF

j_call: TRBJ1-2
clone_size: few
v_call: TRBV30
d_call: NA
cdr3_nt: TGTGCCTGGAGTGTAGAGAACTATGGCTACACCTTC
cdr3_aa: CAWSVENYGYTF

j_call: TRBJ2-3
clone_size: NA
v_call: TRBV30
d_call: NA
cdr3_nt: TGTGCCTGGAGTCAACCAGGCACAGATACGCAGTATTTT
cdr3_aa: CAWSQPGTDTQYF

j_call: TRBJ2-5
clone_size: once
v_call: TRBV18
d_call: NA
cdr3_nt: TGTGCCAGCTCGACCCGTTTGGAGACCCAGTACTTC
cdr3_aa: CASSTRLETQYF

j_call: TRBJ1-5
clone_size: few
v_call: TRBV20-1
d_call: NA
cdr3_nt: TGCAGTGCTACCCGGGACGGGGGTAGCAATCAGCCCCAGCATTTT
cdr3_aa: CSATRDGGSNQPQHF

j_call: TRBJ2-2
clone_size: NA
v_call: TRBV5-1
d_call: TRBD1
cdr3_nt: TGCGCCAGCAGCTTCAGGAAGGCAGGGGGCGACACCGGGGAGCTGTTTTTT
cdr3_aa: CASSFRKAGGDTGELFF

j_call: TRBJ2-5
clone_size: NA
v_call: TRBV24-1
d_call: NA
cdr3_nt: TGTGCCACCAGTTATCAAGAGACCCAGTACTTC
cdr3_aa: CATSYQETQYF

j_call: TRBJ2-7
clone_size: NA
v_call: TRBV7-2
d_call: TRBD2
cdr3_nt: TGTGCCAGCAGCTTAGGGACGGGACTAGCGAGAGGGGAGCAGTACTTC
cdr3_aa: CASSLGTGLARGEQYF

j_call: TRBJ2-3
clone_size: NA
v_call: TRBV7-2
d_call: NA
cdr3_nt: TGTGCCAGCAGCCGGGCGCGCGGGGGCACAGATACGCAGTATTTT
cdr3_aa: CASSRARGGTDTQYF

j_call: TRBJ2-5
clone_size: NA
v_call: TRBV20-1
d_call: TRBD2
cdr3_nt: TGCAGTGCTAGAGATTCGGGAGGGGCTGGGGAGACCCAGTACTTC
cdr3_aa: CSARDSGGAGETQYF

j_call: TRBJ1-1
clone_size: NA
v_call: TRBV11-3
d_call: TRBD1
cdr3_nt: TGTGCCAGCAGCTTACCCGGACAGGGCCCTGAAGCTTTCTTT
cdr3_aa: CASSLPGQGPEAFF

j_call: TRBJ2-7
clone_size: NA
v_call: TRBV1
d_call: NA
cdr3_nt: TGCACCAGCAGCCAAGATCCGGCTGAATCCTACGAGCAGTACTTC
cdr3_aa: CTSSQDPAESYEQYF

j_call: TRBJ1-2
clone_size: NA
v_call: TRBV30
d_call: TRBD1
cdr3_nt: TGTGCCTGGGAAGACAGGGGTAGCTATGGCTACACCTTC
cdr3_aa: CAWEDRGSYGYTF

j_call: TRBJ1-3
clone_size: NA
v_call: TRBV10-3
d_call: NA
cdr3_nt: TGTGCCATCAGTGAGAAGGGGCAGACTGGAAACACCATATATTTT
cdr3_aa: CAISEKGQTGNTIYF

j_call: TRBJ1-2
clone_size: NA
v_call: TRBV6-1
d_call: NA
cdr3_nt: TGTGCCACATCCTTTCTTGATGGCTACACCTTC
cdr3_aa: CATSFLDGYTF

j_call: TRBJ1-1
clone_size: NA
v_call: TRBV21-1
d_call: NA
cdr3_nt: TGTGCCAGCGGAAGGACCCGTTCGAACACTGAAGCTTTCTTT
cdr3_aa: CASGRTRSNTEAFF

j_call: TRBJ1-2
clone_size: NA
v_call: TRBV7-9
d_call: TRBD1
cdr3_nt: TGTGCCAGCAGCTTACTCAACATGGCAGGGGGCAACTATGGCTACACCTTC
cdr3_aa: CASSLLNMAGGNYGYTF

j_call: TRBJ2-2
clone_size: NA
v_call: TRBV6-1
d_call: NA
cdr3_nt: TGTGCCAGCATAAGGGGGGGCACCGGGGAGCTGTTTTTT
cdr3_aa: CASIRGGTGELFF

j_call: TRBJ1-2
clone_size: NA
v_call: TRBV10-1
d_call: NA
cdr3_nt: TGCGCCAGCAGGAGCAGCAGTAACTATGGCTACACCTTC
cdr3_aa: CASRSSSNYGYTF

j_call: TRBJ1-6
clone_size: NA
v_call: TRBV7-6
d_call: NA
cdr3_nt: TGTGCCAGCAGCTTAGCGAGGTGGCGGGGGCGCGAGAATTCACCCCTCCACTTT
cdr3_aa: CASSLARWRGRENSPLHF

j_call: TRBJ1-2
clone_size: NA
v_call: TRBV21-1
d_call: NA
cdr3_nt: TGTGCCAGCTTGTGTTATGGCTACACCTTC
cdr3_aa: CASLCYGYTF

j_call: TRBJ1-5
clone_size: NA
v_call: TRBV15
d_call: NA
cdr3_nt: TGTGCCACCAGCAGAGATGTTGTGGGGCTAAGCAATCAGCCCCAGCATTTT
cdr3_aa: CATSRDVVGLSNQPQHF

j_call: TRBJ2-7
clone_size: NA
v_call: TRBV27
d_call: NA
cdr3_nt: TGTGCCAGCAGTCTCAACGGACGAGGCGAGCAGTACTTC
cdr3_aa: CASSLNGRGEQYF

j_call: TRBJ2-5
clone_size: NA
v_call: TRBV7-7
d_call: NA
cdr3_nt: TGTGCTAGCAGCCCCGTCGGGGGGCCCTGGTACCAAGAGACCCAGTACTTC
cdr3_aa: CASSPVGGPWYQETQYF

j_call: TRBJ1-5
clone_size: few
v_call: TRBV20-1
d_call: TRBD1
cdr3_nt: TGCAGTGCTAGTTCGGGACAGGGGGATCAGCCCCAGCATTTT
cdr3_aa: CSASSGQGDQPQHF

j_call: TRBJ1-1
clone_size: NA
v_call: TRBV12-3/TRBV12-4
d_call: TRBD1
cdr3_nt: TGTGCCAGCAGCTCGGGACAGTGGAACACTGAAGCTTTCTTT
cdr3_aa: CASSSGQWNTEAFF

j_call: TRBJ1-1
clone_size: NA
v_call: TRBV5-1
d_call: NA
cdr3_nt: TGCGCCAGCAGCCCTTGGTCGGGGACTGAAGCTTTCTTT
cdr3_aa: CASSPWSGTEAFF

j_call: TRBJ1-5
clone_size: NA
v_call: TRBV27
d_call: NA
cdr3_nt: TGTGCCAGCAGTTTATTCTCTGGGCAGGGAAACAATCAGCCCCAGCATTTT
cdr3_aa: CASSLFSGQGNNQPQHF

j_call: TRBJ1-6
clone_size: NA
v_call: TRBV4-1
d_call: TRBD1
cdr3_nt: TGCGCCAGCAGCCAAGATAGCCTCAGGGGGTCCTATAATTCACCCCTCCACTTT
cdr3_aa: CASSQDSLRGSYNSPLHF

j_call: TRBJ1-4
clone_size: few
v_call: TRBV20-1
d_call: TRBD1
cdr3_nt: TGCAGTGCCGGGACAGGGGGCGGTGAAAAACTGTTTTTT
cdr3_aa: CSAGTGGGEKLFF

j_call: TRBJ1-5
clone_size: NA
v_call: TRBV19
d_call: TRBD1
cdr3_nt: TGTGCCAGTAGTATAGACCCTCACCAACCGGGACAGGGCAATCAGCCCCAGCATTTT
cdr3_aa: CASSIDPHQPGQGNQPQHF

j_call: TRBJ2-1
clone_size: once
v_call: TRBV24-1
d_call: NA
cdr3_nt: TGTGCCACCAGTGTTGGGTTTGGTGAGCAGTTCTTC
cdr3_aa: CATSVGFGEQFF

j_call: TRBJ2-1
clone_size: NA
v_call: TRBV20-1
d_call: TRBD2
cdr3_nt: TGCAGTGCTAGTAAAGCGGGACTTTACAATGAGCAGTTCTTC
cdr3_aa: CSASKAGLYNEQFF

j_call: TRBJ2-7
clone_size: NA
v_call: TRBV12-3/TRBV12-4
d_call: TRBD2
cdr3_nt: TGTGCCAGCAGCTGGAAGGGAGGGGCGGTCTACGAGCAGTACTTC
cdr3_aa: CASSWKGGAVYEQYF

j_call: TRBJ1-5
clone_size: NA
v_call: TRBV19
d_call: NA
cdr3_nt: TGTGCCAGTAGTTCCTTGGGGTATAGCAATCAGCCCCAGCATTTT
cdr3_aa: CASSSLGYSNQPQHF

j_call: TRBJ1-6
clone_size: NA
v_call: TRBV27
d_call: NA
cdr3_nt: TGTGCCAGCAGACTCGGGGACATCAATTCACCCCTCCACTTT
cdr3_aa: CASRLGDINSPLHF

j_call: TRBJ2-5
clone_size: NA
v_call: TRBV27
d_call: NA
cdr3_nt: TGTGCCAGCAGTTTTGGTCCGCAAGAGACCCAGTACTTC
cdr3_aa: CASSFGPQETQYF

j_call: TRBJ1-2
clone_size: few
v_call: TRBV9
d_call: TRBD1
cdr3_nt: TGTGCCAGCAGATCCGGGACAGGGGGCGCTGGCTACACCTTC
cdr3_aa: CASRSGTGGAGYTF